The 15 T cell receptor beta chains in this list originate from one sample, sequenced in a study of spatial heterogeneity in lung cancer. Indicated time point: sample taken at primary tumor resection. No antigen has been assigned to these receptors. Study-wide points: The number of expanded tumor alpha and beta chains correlated with mutation number.

TCRdb reprocessed the 5' RACE reads with MiXCR, giving one entry per CDR3 protein. Found here are a few thousand distinct CDR3 sequences, almost 8% of them singletons; the top ten hold around 28%. The sequenced sample was lung tumor tissue, obtained at surgery. Receptor source: a female donor with early-stage non-small cell lung cancer.

This clonotype was seen ten or more times. J is TRBJ2-5 and V is TRBV20-1; 7 nucleotides agree with TRBD2. CDR1 is DFQATT, CDR2 SNEGSKA, per germline (reference sequence). V dropped 0 bases and J dropped 0; count of bases not matched to a gene: 4. The CDR3 is 15 amino acids. The CDR3 nucleotides read TGCAGTGCTAGAGACCTAGCGGAATACCAAGAGACCCAGTACTTC. Protein sequence: CSARDLAEYQETQYF.

Judged by abundance, this clonotype is medium-sized (0.01 to 0.1%). This chain uses TRBV6-5 with TRBJ2-1; D might be TRBD1 (5 bases). The ends were cut back, 4 bases at V and 0 bases at J, with 16 bases in the middle. The CDR3 is 17 residues long. The germline V gene has CDR1 MNHEY and CDR2 SVGAGI. For the CDR3, the DNA is TGTGCCAGCAGTTTCCGACTGGGGCCGAGCTCCTACAATGAGCAGTTCTTC. Its translation is CASSFRLGPSSYNEQFF.

This clonotype is medium-sized. The V call is TRBV4-3, the J call TRBJ2-5, with 8 bases lining up with TRBD1. This CDR3 is 17 amino acids long. Per germline, CDR1 LGHNA and CDR2 YSLEER. J lost 4 bases, V lost 0 bases, and 10 bases had no gene match. Here the CDR3 DNA reads TGCGCCAGCAGCCAAGATCCGCCAGGGGGCTTAAGAGAGACCCAGTACTTC. This codes for CASSQDPPGGLRETQYF.

This clonotype has at least ten counts. This chain uses TRBV7-2 with TRBJ2-2; tentatively, D is TRBD1 or TRBD2 (5 bases each). V shed 1 base and J shed 0 bases, with 6 bases lying between them. The CDR3 is made up of 15 amino acids. Germline CDR1 reads SGHTA; CDR2 reads FQGNSA. The CDR3 protein is CASSLGGANTGELFF. The DNA of the CDR3 is TGTGCCAGCAGCTTAGGAGGGGCGAACACCGGGGAGCTGTTTTTT.

This clonotype was seen many times. The V and J genes are TRBV4-3 and TRBJ2-3; tentatively, D is TRBD2 (7 bases). Germline V gene data show CDR1 as LGHNA and CDR2 as YSLEER. V shed 1 base and J shed 1 base, with 15 bases lying between them. The CDR3 is made up of 17 amino acids. The DNA of the CDR3 is TGCGCCAGCAGCCAAGGTGTCTGGGAGGGGGGCACAGATACGCAGTATTTT. Its protein is CASSQGVWEGGTDTQYF.

V and J are TRBV19 and TRBJ2-3; D might be TRBD1 (6 bases). In germline, CDR1 is LNHDA, CDR2 SQIVND (reference sequence). This CDR3 has 14 residues. V shed 7 bases and J shed 2 bases, with 13 bases lying between them. CDR3 nucleotides: TGTGCCAGTACCGACAGGTGGATCACAGATACGCAGTATTTT. This sequence encodes CASTDRWITDTQYF.

By frequency in the sample, this clonotype is medium-sized. The gene calls are TRBV5-1 and TRBJ1-6, with 10 bases matching TRBD1. This CDR3 contains 14 residues. V lost 4 bases and J lost 8; bases outside the gene matches: 3. Germline CDR1 and CDR2: SGHRS and YFSETQ. CDR3 sequence: CASSIGTGDSPLHF. The DNA for the CDR3 is TGCGCCAGCAGCATAGGGACAGGGGATTCACCCCTCCACTTT.

This clonotype is termed medium-sized (0.01 to 0.1%). The chain carries TRBV12-3 or TRBV12-4 and TRBJ2-1, with a possible D match to TRBD1 (6 bases). V was pared by 3 bases and J by 8 bases, with 14 bases between. This CDR3 comprises 14 residues. CDR3 sequence reads: CASSFWGPVDEQFF. CDR3 in DNA: TGTGCCAGCAGTTTCTGGGGGCCGGTAGATGAGCAGTTCTTC.

This clonotype has ten or more counts. The chain combines TRBV2 with TRBJ2-1; D remains unclear. CDR3 size: 12 residues. From germline, CDR1 is SNHLY and CDR2 FYNNEI. V lost 3 bases and J lost 6, with 6 bases in between. DNA for the CDR3: TGTGCCAGCAGTGAGTTGCTCAATGAGCAGTTCTTC. This codes for CASSELLNEQFF.

This clonotype rates as medium-sized. The rearrangement joins TRBV28 to TRBJ1-1, with D possibly TRBD1 on 6 matching bases. Germline V gene sequence: CDR1 MDHEN, CDR2 SYDVKM. This CDR3 spans 16 amino acids. Trimming left V 3 bases short and J 1 base short, with 15 bases between. The CDR3 sequence: CASSFPSGHTNTEAFF. CDR3 bases: TGTGCCAGCAGTTTCCCTTCGGGACACACGAACACTGAAGCTTTCTTT.

By sample share, this clonotype is medium-sized. The J gene is TRBJ2-1, the V gene TRBV7-2; 13 bases are shared with TRBD2. The CDR3 loop spans 15 amino acids. The V gene end was trimmed by 4 bases and the J gene end by 9 bases; junction bases not matched to a gene: 6. Germline V gene lookup returns CDR1 SGHTA and CDR2 FQGNSA. CDR3 coding DNA: TGTGCCAGCAGCTGGACTAGCGGGAGAGTAAGTGAGCAGTTCTTC. Its translation is CASSWTSGRVSEQFF.

This clonotype was recorded at least ten times. The chain links TRBV7-2 to TRBJ2-7; no clear D gene. The CDR3 totals 11 residues. Germline V CDR1 and CDR2: SGHTA, FQGNSA. Trimming took off 2 bases at V and 4 bases at J, with 3 bases between the two ends. In DNA form, the CDR3 reads TGTGCCAGCAGCTTAAAGTACGAGCAGTACTTC. Protein: CASSLKYEQYF. The variable domain in full, with the rest retrieved from reference TRBV7-2 and TRBJ2-7, is GAGVSQSPSNKVTEKGKDVELRCDPISGHTALYWYRQSLGQGLEFLIYFQGNSAPDKSGLPSDRFSAERTGGSVSTLTIQRTQQEDSAVYLCASSLKYEQYFGPGTRLTVT.

This clonotype is medium-sized in the sample. The chain employs TRBV5-1 and TRBJ2-2; D perhaps matches TRBD2 (5 bases). V lost 4 bases and J lost 6, with 16 bases in between. The germline CDR1 and CDR2 sequences are SGHRS and YFSETQ. The CDR3 is 15 residues long. This CDR3 reads CASSTTPGLAGELFF. CDR3 coding DNA: TGCGCCAGCAGCACAACACCCGGACTTGCCGGGGAGCTGTTTTTT.

There are many counts of this clonotype. DNA of the CDR3: TGTGCCAGCAGCCCTCGGGGACTAGGCGAAAACATTCAGTACTTC. The encoded protein is CASSPRGLGENIQYF. The chain combines TRBV7-9 with TRBJ2-4, with 8 nucleotides matching TRBD2. The CDR3 has 15 amino acids. The V and J ends lost 5 bases and 5 bases, in that order; junction bases with no gene match: 8. In germline, CDR1 is SEHNR, CDR2 FQNEAQ (reference sequence). Variable domain in full (rest from reference TRBV7-9 and TRBJ2-4): DTGVSQNPRHKITKRGQNVTFRCDPISEHNRLYWYRQTLGQGPEFLTYFQNEAQLEKSRLLSDRFSAERPKGSFSTLEIQRTEQGDSAMYLCASSPRGLGENIQYFGAGTRLSVL.

This clonotype was recorded many times. The rearrangement joins TRBV28 to TRBJ2-1, with a possible D match to TRBD1 (5 bases). V was pared by 4 bases and J by 7 bases, with 11 bases between. Germline CDR1 reads MDHEN; CDR2 reads SYDVKM. CDR3 length: 13 residues. The CDR3 DNA sequence: TGTGCCAGCAGTTCGTTCCGACAGAATGAGCAGTTCTTC. Translating gives CASSSFRQNEQFF.